The rows below give T cell receptor beta chains drawn from one sample of a study of blood T cell repertoires in COVID-19. Method: immunoSEQ multiplex PCR; TCRdb's copy keeps in-frame clones and lacks some. The profile shows 300,000 or so clones, 86% of them singletons. Sequencing input: peripheral blood. Source of these receptors: a woman in her forties or fifties with acute or convalescent COVID-19. The CDR3 runs from the conserved cysteine through the conserved F or W. The D gene is left open where the match is weak. Not every row has a clone size; where given, it reads once, few, many or a size class.

V	D	size	J	DNA	CDR3
TRBV6-5	TRBD1	.	TRBJ1-2	TGTGCCAGCAGTAAGACAGGGTTCTATGGCTACACCTTC	CASSKTGFYGYTF
TRBV5-1	.	.	TRBJ1-6	TGCGCCAGCAGCTTGGCGGGCACGGCGGGGGAACCCCTCCACTTT	CASSLAGTAGEPLHF
TRBV24-1	TRBD1	.	TRBJ1-5	TGTGCCACCAGCGCTGGGGGACAGGGGATTAGACAGCCCCAGCATTTT	CATSAGGQGIRQPQHF
TRBV4-2	TRBD2	.	TRBJ2-6	TGTGCCAGCAGCCGGAGGCCAGCGGGAGAACCTGGGGCCAACGTCCTGACTTTC	CASSRRPAGEPGANVLTF
TRBV6-2/TRBV6-3	TRBD1	.	TRBJ1-2	TGTGCCAGCAGTAAGGACAGGGCCGATGGCTACACCTTC	CASSKDRADGYTF
TRBV27	TRBD1	once	TRBJ1-2	TGTGCCAGCAGTTTATCCGGGACAGGGGGCTCCTGGGACTATGGCTACACCTTC	CASSLSGTGGSWDYGYTF
TRBV5-6	.	.	TRBJ2-5	TGTGCCAGCAGGACGCCGGGGGAGACCCAGTACTTC	CASRTPGETQYF
TRBV18	TRBD2	.	TRBJ2-2	TGTGCCAGCTCACCACCGTTAAGCGGGAGTCGCACCGGGGAGCTGTTTTTT	CASSPPLSGSRTGELFF
TRBV18	.	few	TRBJ2-7	TGTGCCAGCTCCCTTGCGGGGCCAGCCTACGAGCAGTACTTC	CASSLAGPAYEQYF
TRBV18	TRBD1	.	TRBJ2-5	TGTGCCAGCTCACAGGACAGGCTCCAAGAGACCCAGTACTTC	CASSQDRLQETQYF
TRBV10-3	.	.	TRBJ2-2	TGTGCCATCAGTGAGTCGGGGGGCACCGGGGAGCTGTTTTTT	CAISESGGTGELFF
TRBV2	TRBD1	.	TRBJ1-2	TGTGCCAGCAGGGACAGGGATAGGTACTATGGCTACACCTTC	CASRDRDRYYGYTF
TRBV28	.	once	TRBJ1-1	TGTGCCAGCAGTTTATGGGGGCACACTGAAGCTTTCTTT	CASSLWGHTEAFF
TRBV5-4	TRBD2	.	TRBJ2-1	TGTGCCAGCAGCGGTAGCGGGCCCTACAATGAGCAGTTCTTC	CASSGSGPYNEQFF
TRBV24-1	TRBD1	.	TRBJ1-5	TGTGCCACCAGTGATTCCAGGACAGGGCTGAGCAATCAGCCCCAGCATTTT	CATSDSRTGLSNQPQHF
TRBV5-4	TRBD1	.	TRBJ1-3	TGTGCCAGCAGCTCGGGGGACAGGCCAGGAAACACCATATATTTT	CASSSGDRPGNTIYF
TRBV28	.	.	TRBJ1-5	TGTGCCAGCAGTCCCAATGAAAGCCGGAATCAGCCCCAGCATTTT	CASSPNESRNQPQHF
TRBV7-2	.	.	TRBJ1-1	TGTGCCAGCAGCCGTGTAGTGTTGAACACTGAAGCTTTCTTT	CASSRVVLNTEAFF
TRBV9	.	.	TRBJ2-2	TGTGCCAGCAGCGTAGCTGGCGGCCTCGCGAACACCGGGGAGCTGTTTTTT	CASSVAGGLANTGELFF
TRBV29-1	.	.	TRBJ2-1	TGCAGCGTTGGGGGCTTGGCCGCGGATCCGAATGAGCAGTTCTTC	CSVGGLAADPNEQFF
TRBV28	.	.	TRBJ1-2	TGTGCCAGCAGTCTATCACGGAGCTATGGCTACACCTTC	CASSLSRSYGYTF
TRBV5-1	.	.	TRBJ1-5	TGCGCCAGCAGCTTGGGACAGAGCAATCAGCCCCAGCATTTT	CASSLGQSNQPQHF
TRBV7-8	TRBD2	.	TRBJ2-7	TGTGCCAGCAGCCTACACGGTGGACTAGCGGGGGCCTACGAGCAGTACTTC	CASSLHGGLAGAYEQYF
TRBV20-1	.	.	TRBJ1-1	TGCAGTGCTAGTCTTGGCGGCTCGAACACTGAAGCTTTCTTT	CSASLGGSNTEAFF
TRBV12-3/TRBV12-4	.	.	TRBJ2-7	TGTGCCAGCACCCTCCGCCAGTACGAGCAGTACTTC	CASTLRQYEQYF
TRBV5-1	.	.	TRBJ2-2	TGCGCCAGCGGGCCACAGAGCCTCAACACCGGGGAGCTGTTTTTT	CASGPQSLNTGELFF
TRBV6-4	.	.	TRBJ2-2	TGTGCCAGCAGTCCCTACGGGACATCGAACACCGGGGAGCTGTTTTTT	CASSPYGTSNTGELFF
TRBV20-1	.	.	TRBJ2-3	TGCAGTGCTAGTCCGGGCACAGATACGCAGTATTTT	CSASPGTDTQYF
TRBV9	TRBD2	.	TRBJ2-1	TGTGCCAGCAGCGTAGGGGTGGGTCGCGGGGGACTAGCGGGAGGGCAGTTCTTC	CASSVGVGRGGLAGGQFF
TRBV7-9	TRBD1	.	TRBJ1-2	TGTGCCAGCAGCTACCCACTGGACAGGATCTATGGCTACACCTTC	CASSYPLDRIYGYTF
TRBV28	TRBD2	.	TRBJ2-3	TGTGCCAGCAGTGTCCCGGGACTAGCGGGGGGCTCCACAGATACGCAGTATTTT	CASSVPGLAGGSTDTQYF
TRBV7-3	.	.	TRBJ2-7	TGTGCCAGCAGCGTGGGAGACGGGAGCTCCTACGAGCAGTACTTC	CASSVGDGSSYEQYF
TRBV5-1	TRBD2	.	TRBJ2-3	TGCGCCAGCAGCTTGACTAGCGGGAGGCCAGATACGCAGTATTTT	CASSLTSGRPDTQYF
TRBV6-4	.	.	TRBJ2-1	TGTGCCAGCAGTGATAGGGGTGACAATGAGCAGTTCTTC	CASSDRGDNEQFF
TRBV28	.	.	TRBJ2-7	TGTGCCAGCAGTTTATGGATGGGCGGGACCTACGAGCAGTACTTC	CASSLWMGGTYEQYF
TRBV5-1	.	.	TRBJ1-5	TGCGCCAGTCGCCCCTCGGACATTAGCAATCAGCCCCAGCATTTT	CASRPSDISNQPQHF
TRBV6-5	.	.	TRBJ1-1	TGTGCCAGCAGTTACTCGATTAGGGGCCGGGCTTTCTTT	CASSYSIRGRAFF
TRBV19	.	.	TRBJ1-4	TGTGCCAGTAGTAAACAGGCCCCCTCAACTAATGAAAAACTGTTTTTT	CASSKQAPSTNEKLFF
TRBV5-4	.	.	TRBJ2-2	TGTGCCAGCAGCCCTCCGGACTTAGGCACCGGGGAGCTGTTTTTT	CASSPPDLGTGELFF